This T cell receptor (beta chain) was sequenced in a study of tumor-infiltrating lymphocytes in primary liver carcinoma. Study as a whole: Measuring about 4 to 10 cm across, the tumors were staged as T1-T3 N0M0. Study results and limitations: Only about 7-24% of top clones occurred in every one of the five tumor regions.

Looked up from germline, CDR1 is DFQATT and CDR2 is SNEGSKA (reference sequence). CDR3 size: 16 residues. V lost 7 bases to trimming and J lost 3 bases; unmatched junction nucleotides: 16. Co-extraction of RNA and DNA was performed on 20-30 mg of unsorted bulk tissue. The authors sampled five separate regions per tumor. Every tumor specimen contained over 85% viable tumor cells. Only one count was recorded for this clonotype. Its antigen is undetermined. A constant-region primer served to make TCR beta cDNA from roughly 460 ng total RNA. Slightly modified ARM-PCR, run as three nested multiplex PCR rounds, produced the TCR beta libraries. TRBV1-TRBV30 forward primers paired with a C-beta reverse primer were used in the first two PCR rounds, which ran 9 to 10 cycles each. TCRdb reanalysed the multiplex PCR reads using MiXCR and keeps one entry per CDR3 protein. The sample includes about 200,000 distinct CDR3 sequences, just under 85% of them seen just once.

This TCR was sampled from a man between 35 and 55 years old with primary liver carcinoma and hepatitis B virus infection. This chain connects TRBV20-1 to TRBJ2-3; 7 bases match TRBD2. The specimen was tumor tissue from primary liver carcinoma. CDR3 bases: TGCAGTGATCGAAGAAGTGGGAGGGCCCTTACAGATACGCAGTATTTT. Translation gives CSDRRSGRALTDTQYF.